The clone carrying this TCR beta chain was counted at least ten times. The antigen remains unidentified. Germline CDR1 is SGHAT and CDR2 is FQNNGV. V was pared by 0 bases and J by 9 bases, with 12 bases between. The CDR3 has 15 amino acids. The sample comes from a study of regulatory T cells in long-lasting Graves disease. About the study: Persistence in Graves' disease required over 5 years of antithyroid drugs plus positive TSH receptor antibodies.

Arm-PCR of CDR3 regions with iRepertoire HTBI primers generated TCR beta libraries. One entry per CDR3 protein results from TCRdb running MiXCR on the multiplex PCR reads. The sample consists of a few hundred thousand distinct CDR3 sequences, roughly 21% of them appearing once. The time point was: persistent/refractory GD, antithyroid drugs over 5 years with positive TRAb. Isolated PBMC RNA provided the starting material for the TCR library. Study-wide results and caveats: Repertoires from persistent disease leaned toward TRBV28, TRBJ1-2 and TRBJ2-5. Persistent patients shared more public clonotypes (around 3,000) than new patients (roughly 970).

The starting material was peripheral blood mononuclear cells (PBMCs), obtained when the disease was refractory, from a patient treated with antithyroid drugs. This chain connects TRBV11-2 to TRBJ1-6; tentative D call: TRBD1 (5 bases). The clonotype originates from a female donor with Graves disease. CDR3: CASSLEPGIRSPLHF. The CDR3 DNA reads TGTGCCAGCAGCTTAGAACCAGGGATCCGTTCACCCCTCCACTTT.